The next 18 T cell receptor beta chains were all read from a single sample in a study of blood T cell repertoires in COVID-19. Here immunoSEQ multiplex PCR was the method, and the copy in TCRdb shows in-frame clones only, minus some. The sample has 80,000 to 100,000 clones, around 88% seen once. Sequences were obtained from peripheral blood. These TCRs come from a man aged 45-60 years with COVID-19, enrolled during active disease.

J is TRBJ2-1 and V is TRBV5-8; 9 bases map to TRBD2. With V trimmed by 2 bases and J by 8 bases, 8 bases remained unmatched. Germline V gene data show CDR1 as SGHTS and CDR2 as YDEGEE. The CDR3 runs to 15 residues. The CDR3 sequence is CASSFPLAGYYEQFF. In DNA form, the CDR3 reads TGTGCCAGCAGCTTCCCCCTAGCGGGGTATTATGAGCAGTTCTTC.

The chain employs TRBV7-9 and TRBJ1-4; 7 bases match TRBD1. Losses at the gene ends were 5 bases for V and 3 bases for J; bases not matched to a gene: 3. The germline V gene encodes CDR1 SEHNR and CDR2 FQNEAQ (reference sequence). This CDR3 contains 14 residues. CDR3 sequence: CASSPGQPNEKLFF. CDR3 DNA sequence: TGTGCCAGCAGCCCGGGACAGCCTAATGAAAAACTGTTTTTT.

This clone was seen only a few times. The rearrangement links TRBV3-1 (or the pseudogene TRBV3-2) to TRBJ2-1, with TRBD2 identical over 13 bases. CDR1 is LGHDT and CDR2 is YNNKEL in the germline V gene (reference sequence). V trimming: 4 bases; J trimming: 7 bases; junction bases outside the gene matches: 4. The CDR3 loop spans 15 amino acids. The CDR3 loop is CASSRGLAGENEQFF. The DNA of the CDR3 is TGTGCCAGCAGCCGCGGACTAGCGGGGGAAAATGAGCAGTTCTTC.

The V call is TRBV11-2, the J call TRBJ1-2, with D unresolved. Deletions cut 0 bases from V and 4 bases from J, with 12 bases between. This CDR3 is built from 15 residues. The germline CDR1 and CDR2 sequences are SGHAT and FQNNGV. CDR3 amino acids: CASSLERGSFYGYTF. The DNA for the CDR3 is TGTGCCAGCAGCTTAGAACGGGGATCGTTCTATGGCTACACCTTC.

The chain employs TRBV6-5 and TRBJ1-2; no firm D call. From germline, CDR1 is MNHEY and CDR2 SVGAGI. The CDR3 has 13 amino acids. V lost 5 bases, J lost 4 bases, and 11 bases lay in between. DNA for the CDR3: TGTGCCAGCAGTCCTACAGATCCCTATGGCTACACCTTC. It translates to CASSPTDPYGYTF.

The chain employs TRBV18 and TRBJ1-1; TRBD1 matches at 7 bases. V dropped 2 bases and J dropped 4; count of bases not matched to a gene: 13. Germline V gene sequence: CDR1 KGHSH, CDR2 LQKENI. CDR3 length: 17 residues. The CDR3 region has the DNA TGTGCCAGCTCACCAGCAGGGGGGAATATCGGGAGCACTGAAGCTTTCTTT. It codes for CASSPAGGNIGSTEAFF.

V is TRBV6-5 and J is TRBJ1-1; D might be TRBD1 (6 bases). This CDR3 contains 14 residues. From germline, CDR1 is MNHEY and CDR2 SVGAGI. The germline V and J ends were trimmed by 5 bases and 6 bases, with 16 bases remaining between them. This chain's CDR3 is CASSTVPNRAEAFF. For the CDR3, the DNA is TGTGCCAGCAGTACCGTTCCTAACAGGGCTGAAGCTTTCTTT.

The chain joins TRBV6-5 to TRBJ2-7; possibly TRBD2 for D (6 bases). From germline, CDR1 is MNHEY and CDR2 SVGAGI. This CDR3 is built from 13 residues. CDR3 DNA sequence: TGTGCAATTAGGGCGGGGAGCTCCTACGAGCAGTACTTC. It specifies CAIRAGSSYEQYF.

The chain recombines TRBV10-3 with TRBJ1-5; 9 bases line up with TRBD1. J lost 2 bases, V lost 3 bases, and 5 bases had no gene match. The germline gives CDR1 ENHRY, CDR2 SYGVKD. The CDR3 is 16 residues long. CDR3 sequence reads: CAISETGGSGNQPQHF. The CDR3 bases are TGTGCCATCAGTGAAACAGGGGGCAGCGGCAATCAGCCCCAGCATTTT.

This clone was found a few times. The V and J genes are TRBV6-4 and TRBJ1-1, with TRBD1 as a possible D gene (6 bases). The CDR3 is 13 residues long. Per germline, CDR1 MRHNA and CDR2 SNTAGT. V was clipped by 6 bases and J by 1 base, with 9 bases between them. The CDR3 protein is CASRRQANTEAFF. In DNA form, the CDR3 reads TGTGCCAGCAGAAGACAGGCGAACACTGAAGCTTTCTTT.

The V gene is TRBV7-9, the J gene TRBJ1-2; 10 bases agree with TRBD1. Germline CDR1 is SEHNR and CDR2 is FQNEAQ (reference sequence). Trimming at V came to 3 bases and at J to 6 bases, leaving 4 bases not matched to a gene. The CDR3 sequence is 14 residues long. The CDR3, as DNA: TGTGCCAGCAGCTTGGGGACAGGGGCAAATGGCTACACCTTC. Its translation: CASSLGTGANGYTF.

CDR3 residues: CASSQGRGAYNEQFF. In DNA, the CDR3 is TGTGCCAGCAGCCAAGGTCGGGGGGCATACAATGAGCAGTTCTTC. The rearrangement uses TRBV14 and TRBJ2-1; the D gene is possibly TRBD2 (7 bases). There are 15 residues in the CDR3. Germline V gene sequence: CDR1 SGHDN, CDR2 FVKESK. Trimming removed 1 base from V and 4 bases from J, with 11 bases in between. The full variable domain, with the rest looked up from reference TRBV14 and TRBJ2-1, is EAGVTQFPSHSVIEKGQTVTLRCDPISGHDNLYWYRRVMGKEIKFLLHFVKESKQDESGMPNNRFLAERTGGTYSTLKVQPAELEDSGVYFCASSQGRGAYNEQFFGPGTRLTVL.

The chain recombines TRBV5-1 with TRBJ2-5, with 7 bases that match TRBD2. Germline-derived CDR1 and CDR2 are SGHRS and YFSETQ. The CDR3 spans 12 residues. With 7 bases clipped from V and 5 bases from J, the junction kept 5 bases outside the gene matches. In nucleotides, the CDR3 is TGCGCCAGCTCGACGGGGGGTGAGACCCAGTACTTC. Encoded protein: CASSTGGETQYF. Complete variable domain (other parts from reference TRBV5-1 and TRBJ2-5): KAGVTQTPRYLIKTRGQQVTLSCSPISGHRSVSWYQQTPGQGLQFLFEYFSETQRNKGNFPGRFSGRQFSNSRSEMNVSTLELGDSALYLCASSTGGETQYFGPGTRLLVL.

V gene TRBV5-1 combines with J gene TRBJ2-1; D possibly corresponds to TRBD1 (6 bases). Germline values: CDR1 SGHRS, CDR2 YFSETQ. Trimming shortened V by 7 bases and J by 4 bases, and 12 bases separated the two germline ends. The CDR3 covers 13 residues. The DNA for the CDR3 is TGCGCCAGCCGAAGGACAGATTACAATGAGCAGTTCTTC. Its translation: CASRRTDYNEQFF.

The gene calls are TRBV18 and TRBJ1-1, with TRBD1 matching 9 bases. Losses at the gene ends were 4 bases for V and 3 bases for J; bases not matched to a gene: 12. The CDR3 is 17 residues long. Per the germline V gene, CDR1 is KGHSH and CDR2 is LQKENI. This chain's CDR3 is CASSLLGGGQGHTEAFF. DNA for the CDR3: TGTGCCAGCTCACTCCTTGGGGGGGGACAGGGTCACACTGAAGCTTTCTTT.

This chain connects TRBV10-3 to TRBJ2-5; D possibly corresponds to TRBD2 (5 bases). CDR1 and CDR2 from the germline V gene are ENHRY and SYGVKD. The CDR3 loop spans 15 amino acids. With 6 bases removed from V and 2 bases from J, the gap between germline ends came to 16 bases. CDR3 nucleotide sequence: TGTGCCATCAGGGATCAAACTAGACCTCAAGAGACCCAGTACTTC. This translates into CAIRDQTRPQETQYF.

The V gene is TRBV6-5, the J gene TRBJ2-3; D gene unclear. Germline CDR1 MNHEY, CDR2 SVGAGI. This CDR3 has 15 amino acids. Trimming cost V 5 bases and J 0 bases, with 12 bases left between them. In DNA form, the CDR3 reads TGTGCCAGCAGTCAGATTGCCTCCAGCACAGATACGCAGTATTTT. This encodes CASSQIASSTDTQYF.

V usage is TRBV19 and J usage is TRBJ2-1; D is perhaps TRBD1 (6 bases). Germline lookup yields CDR1 LNHDA and CDR2 SQIVND (reference sequence). This CDR3 spans 15 amino acids. Trimming pared 5 bases from V and 0 bases from J, leaving 11 bases between. The CDR3 loop reads CASSPGTRSYNEQFF. The CDR3 DNA sequence: TGTGCCAGTAGTCCGGGGACACGCTCCTACAATGAGCAGTTCTTC.